This T cell receptor beta chain was recorded in a study of T cell responses to AZD1222 COVID-19 vaccine. Study-wide results and limits: With two AZD1222 doses given, Spike-specific TCR breadth and depth both rose. The reported proportion of spike-specific TCRs targeting unmutated variant regions was nearly half. Clonal diversity was possibly underestimated, and white British individuals and females predominated among donors.

Germline lookup yields CDR1 SGHDT and CDR2 YYEEEE. The CDR3 sequence is 17 residues long. Losses at the gene ends were 2 bases for V and 0 bases for J; bases not matched to a gene: 2. Only in-frame clones appear in the TCRdb table, and some are missing; sequencing was by immunoSEQ multiplex PCR. The sample records more than 120,000 clones, 86% being singletons. On this clone: Its antigen is as yet unknown.

The sequencing here drew on peripheral blood, taken 28 days after the second AZD1222 dose. The chain has TRBV5-6 and TRBJ2-2; 12 bases map to TRBD2. The TCR was taken from an adult who received the AZD1222 COVID-19 vaccine. The DNA for the CDR3 is TGTGCCAGCAGCTTAGGACTAGCGGGATCGAACACCGGGGAGCTGTTTTTT. It codes for CASSLGLAGSNTGELFF.